The entry below gives a single T cell receptor beta chain sequence along with its context. Its antigen is currently not known. Base qualities were left out, and no much larger clone turns up one base away. This entry is derived from a study of blood T cell repertoires in COVID-19 (dated by TCRdb to between 2020 and 2021). About the full investigation: The collaborator samples originated in the United States, Italy and Spain and spanned the acute and convalescent phases of COVID-19. Nearly every sample came with metadata listing a de-identified subject ID, COVID-19 status, age in years and sex. The samples were drawn from the first 160 participants of the ongoing ImmuneRACE study and from over a thousand subjects provided by 6 global collaborators. The material from the prospective study consisted of cDNA or gDNA derived from T cells, B-cell-depleted T cells, or PBMCs. Where HLA class I and class II types were available, the types were taken from metadata supplied by the sample provider, not from assay-based typing. The repertoires were made available in a free public database intended to serve as a resource for research on the immune response to SARS-CoV-2. Subjects who had been exposed to COVID-19, were actively infected with it, or had recovered from it provided the deeply sampled blood TCRbeta repertoires that made up the dataset.

Overall study results and their limits: How much clinical and demographic metadata was included differed by source and by participant, and the metadata was provided uncurated.

The immunoSEQ Assay, a bias-controlled multiplex PCR, was used to amplify TCRbeta CDR3 regions from genomic DNA. The study's processing was this. Within the assay, amplification of reference gene primers was used to estimate how many nucleated cells each sample contained. To quantify the absolute abundance of each unique TCRbeta CDR3 rearrangement, sequence reads were collapsed and filtered. For each sample, productive Simpson clonality was calculated as the square root of Simpson's diversity index over productive rearrangements. The immuneACCESS repertoire file appears here via TCRdb, limited to in-frame rearrangements. These files lack a portion of the clones; in checked studies, under half of the deficit traces to unresolved V genes, and the cause of the others is not known. The V and J calls and the clone size are those of that table, but D and trimming were determined from the DNA. The sample data list under 200,000 clones, and roughly 80% of these were observed just once. In total, the top ten clones hold 3% to 4% of the sample.

Enrolling through a virtual design, the prospective study's participants ranged in age from roughly 18 to 90 years and lived across some 23 United States geographic areas. In the prospective study, cohorts were assigned on the basis of participant-reported clinical history obtained from a screening survey and a study questionnaire. For ImmuneRACE Cohort 3, a participant was defined as recovered based on two consecutive negative NP/OP PCR tests, clearance by a healthcare professional, or resolution of symptoms. Mobile phlebotomists in the prospective study collected whole blood, serum and a nasopharyngeal or oropharyngeal swab from every participant. Prospective study participants could optionally give additional blood draws and questionnaires over a roughly two-month period. Blood samples from the prospective study were shipped frozen or at room temperature prior to DNA extraction. CDR1 and CDR2, per the germline V gene, are MNHEY and SVGEGT. Trimming accounts for 6 bases at V and 8 bases at J, while the number of junction bases matched to no gene is 8. The CDR3, cysteine through phenylalanine, is 15 amino acids long. Of all the DNA, just the CDR3 is kept, 45 bases in frame from base 1.

Sample: PBMCs or T cells enriched from blood (not recorded which). This receptor was obtained from a woman aged 55-75 years who had recovered from COVID-19. The chain couples TRBV6-2 or TRBV6-3 to TRBJ2-1; a stretch of 12 junction bases matches TRBD2. The nucleotides read TGTGCCAGCAGCTTCCTAGCGGGGGGGTCCTATGAGCAGTTCTTC. The encoded protein is CASSFLAGGSYEQFF.